This TCR beta chain comes out of a study of blood T cell repertoires in COVID-19. Study background: COVID-19 samples collected from the United States, Italy and Spain covered acute and convalescent phases. The analysed material was cDNA or gDNA that came from T cells, B-cell-depleted T cells, or PBMCs.

How the authors handled the data: Estimates of nucleated cell counts were drawn from the amplification of reference gene primers. Sequencing used immunoSEQ multiplex PCR; TCRdb keeps in-frame clones, though not all of them. V and J calls and clone size come straight from that table; D and trimming were deduced from the DNA. The data show about 260,000 clones, about 88% seen once. Germline V gene sequence: CDR1 MNHNY, CDR2 SVGAGI (reference sequence). This CDR3 is built from 15 residues. J lost 1 base, V lost 6 bases, and 8 bases had no gene match. The chain employs TRBV6-6 and TRBJ1-2; the match to TRBD1 covers 7 bases. Sequenced: peripheral blood. The receptor was derived from a man aged 25-45 years with active or convalescent COVID-19. CDR3 sequence (DNA): TGTGCCAGCAGCAACCGGGACAGAAATAACTATGGCTACACCTTC. This gives the protein CASSNRDRNNYGYTF.